The TCR beta chain under discussion was sequenced for a study of T cell repertoires in cytomegalovirus infection. Study details: CMV epitopes in the study were HLA-C-restricted (recently identified) and HLA-B-restricted (well studied). Indicated by public TCR beta signatures were CMV infection and matching HLA type. Study-wide results and limits: Within the response measured ex vivo, HLA-C-restricted CMV-specific TCR beta clonotypes were dominant.

TCRdb reprocessed the reads via MiXCR and lists one record per CDR3 protein. The sample carries about 920,000 distinct CDR3 sequences, roughly 30% recorded once. This CDR3 spans 12 amino acids. Per the germline V gene, CDR1 is ENHRY and CDR2 is SYGVKD. The V end was cut by 6 bases, the J end by 2 bases, with 7 bases between. This clonotype turned up a few times. Its antigen is still unknown. This TCR was recovered from a human donor in good health (CMV status not recorded). Some clones in this sample may be carry-over from other donors' samples. The chain links TRBV10-3 to TRBJ1-2; D is unresolved. The material was cultured CD8+ T cells from PBMCs, obtained from culture after CMV antigen stimulation. The CDR3 region has the DNA TGTGCCATCAGAACCAGCAACTATGGCTACACCTTC. Translating it yields CAIRTSNYGYTF.